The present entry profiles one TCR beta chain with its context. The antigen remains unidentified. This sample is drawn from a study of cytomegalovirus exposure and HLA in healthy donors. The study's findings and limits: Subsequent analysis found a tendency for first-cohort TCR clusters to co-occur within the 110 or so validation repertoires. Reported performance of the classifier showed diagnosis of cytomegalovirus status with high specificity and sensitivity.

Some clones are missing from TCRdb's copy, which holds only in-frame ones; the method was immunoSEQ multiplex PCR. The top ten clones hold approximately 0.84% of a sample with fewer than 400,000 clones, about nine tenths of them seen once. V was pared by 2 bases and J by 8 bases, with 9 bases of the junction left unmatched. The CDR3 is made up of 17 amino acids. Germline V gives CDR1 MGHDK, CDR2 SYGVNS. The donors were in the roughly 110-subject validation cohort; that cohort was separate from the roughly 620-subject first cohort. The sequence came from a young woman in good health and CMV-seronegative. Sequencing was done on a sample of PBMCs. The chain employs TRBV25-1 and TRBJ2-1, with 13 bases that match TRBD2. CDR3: CASSELGTSGDVHEQFF. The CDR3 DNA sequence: TGTGCCAGCAGTGAACTTGGGACTAGCGGGGATGTCCATGAGCAGTTCTTC.